Following are 10 T cell receptor beta chains from one sample sequenced in a study of radiation and T cells in renal cell carcinoma. Using immunoSEQ multiplex PCR, the repertoire was profiled, and TCRdb retains in-frame clones only, with some absent. Altogether around 13,000 clones are present, 33% being singletons, with the ten largest covering 15%. Treatment meaning: 15 Gy SBRT to primary tumor, nephrectomy 4 weeks later. The specimen comprised tumor tissue, sampled from a patient whose treatment included radiotherapy and nephrectomy. The receptors were sampled from a man in his 60s with renal cell carcinoma.

This clone qualifies as large (0.1 to 1%). The V call is TRBV19, the J call TRBJ2-5; no clear D gene. The germline V and J ends were trimmed by 3 bases and 1 base, with 3 bases remaining between them. Germline V gene data show CDR1 as LNHDA and CDR2 as SQIVND (reference sequence). CDR3 length equals 12 residues. The CDR3 is CASSMTQETQYF. CDR3 nucleotide sequence: TGTGCCAGTAGTATGACCCAAGAGACCCAGTACTTC. Together with reference TRBV19 and TRBJ2-5, the CDR3 gives the full variable domain: DGGITQSPKYLFRKEGQNVTLSCEQNLNHDAMYWYRQDPGQGLRLIYYSQIVNDFQKGDIAEGYSVSREKKESFPLTVTSAQKNPTAFYLCASSMTQETQYFGPGTRLLVL.

The chain employs TRBV30 and TRBJ1-2, with a weak D call TRBD1 (5 bases). The CDR3 extends over 14 amino acids. V gave up 2 bases and J gave up 2 bases, with 12 bases separating them. CDR1 and CDR2 (germline): GTSNPN, SVGIG (reference sequence). The DNA for the CDR3 is TGTGCCTGGAGTTGGGGGGGATACAACTATGGCTACACCTTC. Translated, it gives CAWSWGGYNYGYTF. Drawing the rest from reference TRBV30 and TRBJ1-2, the complete variable domain is SQTIHQWPATLVQPVGSPLSLECTVEGTSNPNLYWYRQAAGRGLQLLFYSVGIGQISSEVPQNLSASRPQDRQFILSSKKLLLSDSGFYLCAWSWGGYNYGYTFGSGTRLTVV.

This chain uses TRBV11-1 with TRBJ2-7, with 7 bases that match TRBD1. This CDR3 has 12 amino acids. J gave up 7 bases and V 6 bases, and 6 bases lay outside the gene matches. Germline CDR1 SGHAT, CDR2 FQDESV (reference sequence). The CDR3 DNA follows: TGTGCCAGCAGTAACGACAGGGATGAGCAGTACGTC. It encodes CASSNDRDEQYV.

This clone was recorded a few times. The J gene is TRBJ1-1, the V gene TRBV10-1; TRBD1 is a possible D gene (5 bases). This CDR3 comprises 14 residues. Germline V gene lookup returns CDR1 WNHNN and CDR2 SYGVQD (reference sequence). The V and J ends lost 3 bases and 5 bases respectively, with 13 bases between them. The CDR3 is CASSDGGIRTEAFF. The CDR3 region has the DNA TGCGCCAGCAGTGACGGGGGAATTCGGACTGAAGCTTTCTTT.

V gene TRBV4-2 combines with J gene TRBJ2-2, with 15 bases lining up with TRBD2. Per the germline V gene, CDR1 is LGHNA and CDR2 is YNFKEQ. This CDR3 comprises 17 residues. J lost 7 bases, V lost 0 bases, and 3 bases had no gene match. The CDR3 loop reads CASSQDGLAGGHGELFF. CDR3 bases: TGTGCCAGCAGCCAAGATGGACTAGCGGGAGGGCACGGGGAGCTGTTTTTT.

The chain has TRBV7-6 and TRBJ1-2; D gene uncertain. This CDR3 comprises 13 residues. Germline V gene data show CDR1 as SGHVS and CDR2 as FNYEAQ. The V end was cut by 0 bases, the J end by 7 bases, with 9 bases between. Here the CDR3 DNA reads TGTGCCAGCAGCTTAGCGGGGATGGGTGGCTACACCTTC. Translation gives CASSLAGMGGYTF.

This clone has more than one count but fewer than ten. The J gene is TRBJ2-1, the V gene TRBV7-2; TRBD2 matches at 7 bases. The junction had 13 bases not matched to a gene; V was cut back by 4 bases and J by 10 bases. This CDR3 region has 15 residues. CDR1 and CDR2 (germline): SGHTA, FQGNSA. The DNA of the CDR3 is TGTGCCAGCAGCTCCAAGCGGGGCGGGGTAGGGGAGCAGTTCTTC. Translating it yields CASSSKRGGVGEQFF.

This clone was observed a handful of times. The V and J genes are TRBV5-1 and TRBJ1-5, with D unresolved. V gave up 0 bases and J gave up 2 bases, with 15 bases separating them. From germline, CDR1 is SGHRS and CDR2 YFSETQ. CDR3 length: 17 amino acids. In nucleotides, the CDR3 is TGCGCCAGCAGCTTGGATTGGAGGCCCGAAGGCAATCAGCCCCAGCATTTT. Translation: CASSLDWRPEGNQPQHF.

In its sample, this clone was seen a few times. The chain carries TRBV5-6 and TRBJ2-1, with D unclear. Trimming removed 4 bases at V and 5 bases at J, with 13 bases between. This CDR3 spans 14 amino acids. Germline V gives CDR1 SGHDT, CDR2 YYEEEE. CDR3 DNA: TGTGCCAGCAGCCCCCGATGGACCGACAATGAGCAGTTCTTC. Its translation: CASSPRWTDNEQFF.

J is TRBJ1-2 and V is TRBV4-3; a possible D gene is TRBD1 (6 bases). The germline V and J ends were trimmed by 6 bases and 3 bases, with 26 bases remaining between them. Germline CDR1 and CDR2: LGHNA and YSLEER. This CDR3 contains 18 residues. The CDR3 sequence is CASSLQGSAGAHYYGYTF. Here the CDR3 DNA reads TGCGCCAGCAGTCTACAAGGGTCGGCAGGGGCCCATTACTATGGCTACACCTTC.